This T cell receptor (beta chain) was sequenced for a study of blood T cell repertoires in COVID-19. The protocol was immunoSEQ multiplex PCR, while the TCRdb copy is restricted to in-frame clones and leaves out a portion. The sample shows about 470,000 clones, roughly 87% of them seen only once. The CDR3 runs to 15 residues. The germline CDR1 and CDR2 sequences are MNHEY and SMNVEV (reference sequence). V dropped 7 bases and J dropped 3 bases, with 18 bases sitting between them. Sequenced input: PBMCs or T cells enriched from blood (not recorded which). The receptor was isolated from a woman under 30 who had recovered from COVID-19. This chain joins TRBV27 and TRBJ1-1; possible D gene TRBD1, 5 bases. The CDR3 bases are TGTGCCAGCAACTCCTACGGGGCGGGGGACACTGAAGCTTTCTTT. This encodes CASNSYGAGDTEAFF.